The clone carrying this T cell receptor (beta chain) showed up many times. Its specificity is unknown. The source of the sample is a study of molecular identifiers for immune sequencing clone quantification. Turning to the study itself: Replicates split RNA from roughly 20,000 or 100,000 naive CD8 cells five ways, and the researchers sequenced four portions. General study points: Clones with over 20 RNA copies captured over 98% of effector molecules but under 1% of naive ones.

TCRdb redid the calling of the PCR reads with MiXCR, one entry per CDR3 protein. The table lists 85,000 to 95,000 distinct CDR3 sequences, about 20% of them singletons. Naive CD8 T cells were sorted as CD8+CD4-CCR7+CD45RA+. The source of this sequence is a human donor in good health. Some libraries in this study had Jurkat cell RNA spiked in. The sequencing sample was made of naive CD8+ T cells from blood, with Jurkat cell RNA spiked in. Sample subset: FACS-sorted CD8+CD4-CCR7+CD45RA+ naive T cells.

CDR3 residues: CASSHRRTDTQYF. In DNA form, the CDR3 reads TGTGCCAGCAGCCACCGACGCACAGATACGCAGTATTTT. V and J are TRBV28 and TRBJ2-3, with D unresolved. This CDR3 has 13 residues. Germline V gives CDR1 MDHEN, CDR2 SYDVKM. V lost 6 bases and J lost 1, with 8 bases in between.